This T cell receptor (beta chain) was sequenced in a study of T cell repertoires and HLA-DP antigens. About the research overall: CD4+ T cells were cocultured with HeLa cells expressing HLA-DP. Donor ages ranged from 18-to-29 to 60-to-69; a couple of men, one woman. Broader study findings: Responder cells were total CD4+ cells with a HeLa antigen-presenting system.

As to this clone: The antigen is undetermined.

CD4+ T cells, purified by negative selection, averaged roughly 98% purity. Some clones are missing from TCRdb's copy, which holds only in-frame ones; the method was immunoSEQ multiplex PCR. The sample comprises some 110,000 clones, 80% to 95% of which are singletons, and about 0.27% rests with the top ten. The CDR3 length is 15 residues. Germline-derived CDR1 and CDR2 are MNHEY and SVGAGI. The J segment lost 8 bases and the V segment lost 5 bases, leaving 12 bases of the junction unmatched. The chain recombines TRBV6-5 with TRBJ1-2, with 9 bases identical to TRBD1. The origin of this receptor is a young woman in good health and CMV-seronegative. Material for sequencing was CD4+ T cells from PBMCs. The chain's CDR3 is CASSANTGGAEGYTF. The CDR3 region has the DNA TGTGCCAGCAGTGCTAACACAGGGGGCGCAGAGGGCTACACCTTC.